These 7 T cell receptor beta chains share one sample of origin, sequenced in a study of T cells after posttransplantation cyclophosphamide. Sequenced by immunoSEQ multiplex PCR; TCRdb stores in-frame clones only, minus some. The data list fewer than 40,000 clones, none observed once; 4.5% falls to the top ten. What was sequenced was PBMCs. These receptors were obtained from a woman between 50 and 59 years old in good health and a related stem cell transplant donor.

In its sample, this clone was seen a few times. V is TRBV7-3 and J is TRBJ2-5; D may be TRBD2 (6 bases). The end of the DNA is better explained by TRBJ2-7, so the J call may be wrong. CDR3 length: 13 amino acids. Germline CDR1 reads SGHTA; CDR2 reads FQGTGA. In DNA form, the CDR3 reads TGTGCCAGCAGCCCCAGCGGGCGCTACGAGCAGTACTTC. Its translation: CASSPSGRYEQYF.

This clone was observed many times. The J gene is TRBJ2-7, the V gene TRBV6-1; the match to TRBD2 covers 10 bases. The CDR3 is made up of 15 amino acids. J lost 5 bases, V lost 3 bases, and 7 bases had no gene match. Germline assignment: CDR1 MNHNS and CDR2 SASEGT. CDR3 residues: CASSDKSGGANEQYF. The CDR3 DNA reads TGTGCCAGCAGTGACAAGAGCGGGGGGGCTAACGAGCAGTACTTC.

A few counts support this clone. CDR3 residues: CASSRRTENTGELFF. The CDR3 DNA reads as TGTGCCAGCAGTCGCAGGACAGAAAACACCGGGGAGCTGTTTTTT. The chain uses TRBV6-1 and TRBJ2-2; tentative D call: TRBD1 (6 bases). The V gene lost 5 bases and the J gene lost 2 bases, with 12 bases spanning the gap. CDR1 and CDR2 (germline): MNHNS, SASEGT. The CDR3 is made up of 15 amino acids.

In this sample, this clone turned up many times. The chain uses TRBV30 and TRBJ2-3; 7 bases map to TRBD2. The V gene's germline CDR1 is GTSNPN and CDR2 SVGIG (reference sequence). V shed 0 bases and J 3 bases; nucleotides not matched to a gene: 3. The CDR3 consists of 14 residues. CDR3 bases: TGTGCCTGGAGTGTAGGGCGGGGGACAGATACGCAGTATTTT. Its translation is CAWSVGRGTDTQYF.

This clone was observed many times. The V call is TRBV11-3, the J call TRBJ1-1; D might be TRBD1 (5 bases). The germline V gene encodes CDR1 SGHNT and CDR2 YENEEA. CDR3 length equals 15 residues. Trimming left V 5 bases short and J 2 bases short, with 15 bases between. CDR3 region: CASSQGLTDNTEAFF. In nucleotides, the CDR3 is TGTGCCAGCAGCCAGGGCCTCACCGATAACACTGAAGCTTTCTTT.

This clone was seen at least ten times. The chain carries TRBV28 and TRBJ1-6; 11 nucleotides agree with TRBD1. The CDR3 spans 17 residues. V lost 5 bases and J lost 6; bases outside the gene matches: 9. CDR1 is MDHEN and CDR2 is SYDVKM in the germline V gene. The CDR3 DNA reads as TGTGCCAGCAGTCCGCCCGGGGGGACAGGGGGTAATTCACCCCTCCACTTT. As protein: CASSPPGGTGGNSPLHF.

This clone was detected many times. The chain couples TRBV7-2 to TRBJ1-1; 10 nucleotides align to TRBD1. The V gene end was trimmed by 5 bases and the J gene end by 2 bases; junction bases not matched to a gene: 11. CDR1 and CDR2 from the germline V gene are SGHTA and FQGNSA. The CDR3 runs 17 residues. CDR3 amino acids: CASSPIRDRGSNTEAFF. The DNA of the CDR3 is TGTGCCAGCAGCCCTATCCGGGACAGGGGTTCTAACACTGAAGCTTTCTTT. Together with reference TRBV7-2 and TRBJ1-1, the CDR3 gives the full variable domain: GAGVSQSPSNKVTEKGKDVELRCDPISGHTALYWYRQSLGQGLEFLIYFQGNSAPDKSGLPSDRFSAERTGGSVSTLTIQRTQQEDSAVYLCASSPIRDRGSNTEAFFGQGTRLTVV.